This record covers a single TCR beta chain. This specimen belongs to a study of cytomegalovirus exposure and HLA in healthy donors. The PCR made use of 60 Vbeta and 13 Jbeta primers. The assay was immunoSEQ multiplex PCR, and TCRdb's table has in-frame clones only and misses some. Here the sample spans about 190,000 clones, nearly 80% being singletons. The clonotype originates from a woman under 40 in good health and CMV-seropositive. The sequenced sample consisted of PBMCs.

The CDR3 spells CASSEPGLMNTGELFF. The CDR3 coding sequence is TGTGCCAGCTCAGAACCGGGACTAATGAACACCGGGGAGCTGTTTTTT. This chain uses TRBV18 with TRBJ2-2, with 7 bases fitting TRBD2. Germline loops: CDR1 KGHSH, CDR2 LQKENI. This CDR3 has 16 amino acids. V lost 5 bases, J lost 1 base, and 7 bases stayed unmatched.